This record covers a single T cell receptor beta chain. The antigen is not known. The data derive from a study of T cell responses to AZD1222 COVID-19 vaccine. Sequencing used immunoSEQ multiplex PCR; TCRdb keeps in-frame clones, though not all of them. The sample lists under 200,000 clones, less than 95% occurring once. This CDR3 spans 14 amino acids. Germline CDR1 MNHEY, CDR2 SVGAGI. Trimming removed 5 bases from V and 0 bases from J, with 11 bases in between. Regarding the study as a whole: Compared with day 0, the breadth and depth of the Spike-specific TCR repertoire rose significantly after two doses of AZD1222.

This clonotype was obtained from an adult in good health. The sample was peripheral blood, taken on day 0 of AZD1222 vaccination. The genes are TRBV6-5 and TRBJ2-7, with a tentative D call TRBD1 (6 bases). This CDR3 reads CASSMDSSSYEQYF. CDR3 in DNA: TGTGCCAGCAGTATGGACAGTAGCTCCTACGAGCAGTACTTC.